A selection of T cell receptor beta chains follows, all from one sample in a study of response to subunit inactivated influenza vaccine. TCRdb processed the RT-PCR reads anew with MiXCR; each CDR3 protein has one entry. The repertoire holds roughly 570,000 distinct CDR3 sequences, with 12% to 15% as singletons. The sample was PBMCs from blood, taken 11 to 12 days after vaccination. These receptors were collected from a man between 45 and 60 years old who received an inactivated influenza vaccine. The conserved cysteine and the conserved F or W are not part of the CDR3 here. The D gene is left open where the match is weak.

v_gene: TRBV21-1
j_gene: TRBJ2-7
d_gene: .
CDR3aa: ASSKGSLCYEQY

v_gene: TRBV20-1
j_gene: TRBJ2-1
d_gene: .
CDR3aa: SAHWRADNEQF

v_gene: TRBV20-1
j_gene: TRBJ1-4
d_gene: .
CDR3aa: SASSRAGVKLF

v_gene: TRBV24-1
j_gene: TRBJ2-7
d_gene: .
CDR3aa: ATSDRTDNEQY

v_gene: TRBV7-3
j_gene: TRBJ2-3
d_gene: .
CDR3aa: ASSSTGRRGDTQY

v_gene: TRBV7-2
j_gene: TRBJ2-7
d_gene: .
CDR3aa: ASSLAMIAYEQY

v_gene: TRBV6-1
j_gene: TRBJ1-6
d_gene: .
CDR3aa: ASTSEPHNSPLH

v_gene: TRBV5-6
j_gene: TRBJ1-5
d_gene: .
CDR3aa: ASSLSSAWGIAGNQPQH

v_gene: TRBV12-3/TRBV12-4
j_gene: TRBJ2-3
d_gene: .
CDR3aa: ASSYSARTDTQY

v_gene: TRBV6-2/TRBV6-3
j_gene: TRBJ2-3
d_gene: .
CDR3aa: ASSYGIAGMADTQY

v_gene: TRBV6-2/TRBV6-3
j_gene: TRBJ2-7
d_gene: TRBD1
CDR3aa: ASTRDRAYEQY

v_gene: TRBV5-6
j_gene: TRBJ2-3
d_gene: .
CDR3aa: ASSFRTSLSTDTQY

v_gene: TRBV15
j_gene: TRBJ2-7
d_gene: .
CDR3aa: ATSRDFGYEQY

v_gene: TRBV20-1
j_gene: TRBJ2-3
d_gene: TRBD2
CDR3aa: SARDPSGGTDTQY